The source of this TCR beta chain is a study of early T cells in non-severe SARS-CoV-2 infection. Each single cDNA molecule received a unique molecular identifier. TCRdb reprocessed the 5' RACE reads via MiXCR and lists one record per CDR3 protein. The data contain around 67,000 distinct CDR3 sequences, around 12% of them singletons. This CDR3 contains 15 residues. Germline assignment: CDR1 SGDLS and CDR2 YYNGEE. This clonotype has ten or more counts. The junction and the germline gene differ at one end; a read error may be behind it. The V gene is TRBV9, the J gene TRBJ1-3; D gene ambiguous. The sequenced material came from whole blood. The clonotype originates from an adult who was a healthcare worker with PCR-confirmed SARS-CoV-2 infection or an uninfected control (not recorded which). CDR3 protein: CASSRGGSSENTIYF. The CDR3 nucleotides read TGTGCCAGCAGCCGCGGCGGTAGCTCTGAAAACACCATATATTTT.